The source of this T cell receptor (beta chain) is a study of blood T cell repertoires in COVID-19. Study details: Sites in the United States, Italy and Spain provided acute and convalescent COVID-19 samples. Sources were T cells, B-cell-depleted T cells, or PBMCs; the material itself was cDNA or gDNA.

In germline, CDR1 is MNHEY, CDR2 SMNVEV (reference sequence). The CDR3 loop spans 14 amino acids. The V segment lost 8 bases and the J segment 5 bases; nucleotides outside the gene matches: 7. Authors' data handling: The authors estimated nucleated cell counts from reference gene primer amplification. The repertoire was sequenced with immunoSEQ multiplex PCR; TCRdb's copy has only in-frame clones and lacks some. V and J calls plus clone size are reproduced from that table; the DNA served to infer D and trimming. Of roughly 60,000 clones listed, 75% to 80% were seen once; the top ten hold around 25%. The receptor was isolated from a human donor in a cohort sampled during active COVID-19. The sample taken for sequencing was peripheral blood. This chain links TRBV27 with TRBJ2-2; 8 nucleotides line up with TRBD2. The CDR3 nucleotides read TGTGCCAGCGGGAGCGGGGGTGGAACCGGGGAGCTGTTTTTT. Residues: CASGSGGGTGELFF.